This T cell receptor (beta chain) was sequenced in a study of CD8+CD57+ T cells in acquired aplastic anemia (dated by TCRdb to 2016 to 2018). Notes on the research overall: DNA extracted from sorted CD4+ and CD8+ cells had a mean of 3.2 ug, with a range of 0.2 to 27.4 ug. A CD8+CD57+ expansion meant a frequency higher than the mean frequency seen in healthy subjects.

Flow cytometry had shown CD8+CD57+ cell expansion in the patients selected for sequencing. Every patient had severe acquired aplastic anemia, diagnosed using the International Study of Aplastic Anemia and Agranulocytosis and Camitta criteria. No therapy had been received by the patients at the time of blood sampling. In this study, sorted CD4+ and CD8+ T cells from the blood of healthy subjects and of severe aplastic anemia patients had their TCR repertoires deep-sequenced. In the USA, patient enrollment took place under clinicaltrials.gov protocols 00001620, 01623167, 00001397, 00071045, 00081523 and 00961064. Ficoll-Paque density gradient centrifugation was used to isolate peripheral blood mononuclear cells. Before DNA extraction, CD4+ and CD8+ T cells were sorted by FACS or by magnetic beads. TCR beta VDJ combination and CDR3 sequence profiling used genomic DNA as the template. TCR repertoire sequencing was run on an Illumina HiSeq 2000. As for how the authors treated the data: TRBV/TRBJ rearrangement plots, CDR3 size and DJ length profiles, and Simpson's diversity index were used to evaluate the repertoires. The most abundant DNA sequence in the deep sequencing data was defined as the immunodominant clone. CDR3 amino acid sequences were checked for sharing between subjects and were compared against published repertoires and the VDJdb database. The raw public data were reprocessed by TCRdb itself: fastp quality trimming at Q25, MiXCR clonotype calling, in-frame beta chains only. Under each unique CDR3 protein, matching rows form one entry showing the most common genes and DNA. The V and J calls and clone size come from TCRdb's table, not from the authors' own analysis. A total of approximately 200,000 distinct CDR3 sequences appear in this sample, under 50% of them only once. The top ten hold roughly 21% of the sample.

The CDR3, cysteine through phenylalanine, is 13 amino acids long. Only the CDR3 DNA stays, 39 bases, in frame from base 1. CDR1 and CDR2, per the germline V gene (reference sequence), are SEHNR and FQNEAQ. V gives up 8 bases and J gives up 9 bases, and the segment between their germline ends measures 19 bases. Comments on this clonotype: The clone's antigen remains unknown. Nothing much larger sits one base from this clone, and base qualities are not available.

The investigation overall reported the following: Roughly 30 CD8+ CDR3 sequences were shared between patients and controls but appeared highly expressed in patients and within their immunodominant clones. No significant difference in CD8+ Simpson's diversity was found between patients and healthy controls (P=0.060).

The rearranged chain carries TRBV7-9 and TRBJ2-5; the D segment cannot be called with confidence. Sample: sorted CD4+, CD8+, or CD8+CD57+ T cells (not recorded which) from PBMCs. The TCR was taken from a human donor with aplastic anemia. The CDR3 corresponds to CASATDGNQPQYF. The nucleotide sequence reads as follows: TGTGCCAGCGCAACGGATGGCAATCAGCCCCAGTACTTC.